What follows are 7 T cell receptor beta chains derived from one specimen sequenced in a study of cytomegalovirus exposure and HLA in healthy donors. 60 Vbeta and 13 Jbeta primers were used in PCR. Some clones are missing from TCRdb's copy, which holds only in-frame ones; the method was immunoSEQ multiplex PCR. Counted here are more than 110,000 clones, around 77% occurring once; the ten biggest clones make up approximately 2.1%. Sequencing used PBMCs. Receptors were obtained from a man younger than 40 in good health and CMV-seronegative.

The chain couples TRBV25-1 to TRBJ2-5; 7 bases line up with TRBD2. Per the germline V gene, CDR1 is MGHDK and CDR2 is SYGVNS. The junction had 9 bases not matched to a gene; V was cut back by 10 bases and J by 7 bases. The CDR3 has 12 amino acids. The CDR3 region has the DNA TGTGCCACCAGGGAGGGCTGGGGGACCCAGTACTTC. Its protein is CATREGWGTQYF. Drawing the rest from reference TRBV25-1 and TRBJ2-5, the complete variable domain is EADIYQTPRYLVIGTGKKITLECSQTMGHDKMYWYQQDPGMELHLIHYSYGVNSTEKGDLSSESTVSRIRTEHFPLTLESARPSHTSQYLCATREGWGTQYFGPGTRLLVL.

The gene calls are TRBV11-1 and TRBJ2-7, with TRBD2 identical over 10 bases. The CDR3 covers 15 residues. Per the germline V gene, CDR1 is SGHAT and CDR2 is FQDESV (reference sequence). Trimming removed 1 base from V and 7 bases from J; junction bases left unmatched: 7. DNA of the CDR3: TGTGCCAGCAGCTTAGAATACGCTAGCGGGAGTGAGCAGTACTTC. Amino acids: CASSLEYASGSEQYF.

The chain is built from TRBV10-3 and TRBJ2-3; TRBD2 matches at 10 bases. Germline values: CDR1 ENHRY, CDR2 SYGVKD. The junction had 5 bases not matched to a gene; V was cut back by 10 bases and J by 1 base. The length of the CDR3 is 14 residues. CDR3 nucleotides: TGTGCCACTACCGGGACTAGCGGCACAGATACGCAGTATTTT. Translation gives CATTGTSGTDTQYF.

V is TRBV5-4 and J is TRBJ2-3; the match to TRBD2 covers 8 bases. The CDR3 contains 13 residues. Germline V gene lookup returns CDR1 SGHNT and CDR2 YYREEE (reference sequence). J lost 3 bases, V lost 4 bases, and 1 base had no gene match. The CDR3 region is CASSPGGTDTQYF. CDR3 nucleotides: TGTGCCAGCAGCCCGGGGGGGACAGATACGCAGTATTTT.

The chain joins TRBV7-8 to TRBJ2-5; 7 bases fit TRBD1. The CDR3 length is 15 residues. Germline values: CDR1 SGHVS, CDR2 FQNEAQ. After removal of 5 bases from V and 4 bases from J, the junction contained 10 bases not matched to a gene. CDR3 nucleotides: TGTGCCAGCAGCCGGTCGACAGGGTTCGGAGAGACCCAGTACTTC. Its protein is CASSRSTGFGETQYF.

V usage is TRBV11-1 and J usage is TRBJ2-7, with 10 bases fitting TRBD1. The germline V gene has CDR1 SGHAT and CDR2 FQDESV (reference sequence). CDR3 size: 15 residues. Trimming took 5 bases from V and 6 from J; bases not matched to a gene: 10. CDR3 sequence (DNA): TGTGCCAGCAGCATTCCGGGACAGGGGTCTCGCGAGCAGTACTTC. Protein product: CASSIPGQGSREQYF.

V is TRBV9 and J is TRBJ1-1; D is ambiguous. This CDR3 spans 12 amino acids. V lost 0 bases to trimming and J lost 8 bases, with 8 bases between them. The germline CDR1 and CDR2 sequences are SGDLS and YYNGEE. CDR3 region: CASSVVSREAFF. In DNA, the CDR3 is TGTGCCAGCAGCGTAGTTTCCAGGGAAGCTTTCTTT.